A selection of T cell receptor beta chains follows, all from one sample in a study of cytomegalovirus exposure and HLA in healthy donors. Libraries were prepared by immunoSEQ multiplex PCR; TCRdb keeps only in-frame clonotypes and omits some of them. This table holds 150,000 to 200,000 clones, about three quarters found once. The source material was PBMCs. Source of these receptors: a young man in good health and CMV-seropositive. Both conserved end residues are part of each CDR3. The D gene is left open where the match is weak. The size of a clone is reported for some rows only, either as once, few or many, or as a class for expanded clones.

v_call,j_call,clone_size,d_call,cdr3_aa,cdr3_nt
TRBV5-5,TRBJ1-1,.,TRBD1,CASSPGQGAIGTEAFF,TGTGCCAGCAGCCCGGGACAGGGGGCAATAGGCACTGAAGCTTTCTTT
TRBV25-1,TRBJ1-3,.,.,CASSEYFDTDSGNTIYF,TGTGCCAGCAGTGAATATTTCGACACAGACTCTGGAAACACCATATATTTT
TRBV5-6,TRBJ2-1,.,TRBD2,CASSLAAGGLPKGNEQFF,TGTGCCAGCAGCTTGGCCGCGGGAGGTCTCCCAAAGGGCAATGAGCAGTTCTTC
TRBV7-9,TRBJ2-3,.,.,CASSPSGISTDTQYF,TGTGCCAGCAGCCCCAGTGGCATTAGCACAGATACGCAGTATTTT
TRBV6-6,TRBJ1-3,few,.,CASSQGNSGNTIYF,TGTGCCAGCAGTCAGGGGAACTCTGGAAACACCATATATTTT
TRBV19,TRBJ1-5,.,.,CASSPGQSNQPQHF,TGTGCCAGTAGTCCTGGACAGAGTAATCAGCCCCAGCATTTT
TRBV5-1,TRBJ2-1,.,.,CASSVAVSGFGDEQFF,TGCGCCAGCAGCGTCGCGGTGTCAGGGTTCGGAGATGAGCAGTTCTTC
TRBV15,TRBJ2-3,.,.,CATSVAAKPTDTQYF,TGTGCCACCAGCGTAGCGGCGAAGCCCACAGATACGCAGTATTTT
TRBV9,TRBJ1-5,.,TRBD1,CASTLGTGNQPQHF,TGTGCCAGCACCCTCGGGACAGGCAATCAGCCCCAGCATTTT
TRBV20-1,TRBJ2-1,few,.,CSALLYEQFF,TGCAGTGCCTTACTCTATGAGCAGTTCTTC
TRBV28,TRBJ1-6,.,TRBD1,CASTSPQGNNSPLHF,TGTGCCAGCACCTCGCCACAGGGGAATAATTCACCCCTCCACTTT
TRBV18,TRBJ2-2,.,.,CASSPQEASNTGELFF,TGTGCCAGCTCACCACAAGAGGCCTCGAACACCGGGGAGCTGTTTTTT
TRBV30,TRBJ2-1,.,TRBD1,CAWSTTGTEQFF,TGTGCCTGGAGTACGACAGGGACTGAGCAGTTCTTC
TRBV5-4,TRBJ2-3,.,TRBD1,CASSLDRGTDTQYF,TGTGCCAGCAGCTTGGACAGGGGAACAGATACGCAGTATTTT
TRBV5-1,TRBJ1-3,.,.,CASSLEGSLSGNTIYF,TGCGCCAGCAGCTTAGAGGGCTCTCTCTCTGGAAACACCATATATTTT
TRBV4-2,TRBJ1-2,.,TRBD1,CASSPTGDHGYTF,TGTGCCAGCAGCCCGACAGGGGATCATGGCTACACCTTC
TRBV11-2,TRBJ2-3,.,TRBD2,CASSLRLAGGVDTQYF,TGTGCCAGCAGCCTGCGATTAGCGGGAGGGGTAGATACGCAGTATTTT
TRBV28,TRBJ2-3,.,TRBD1,CASSLDRGADTQYF,TGTGCCAGCAGTTTGGACAGGGGGGCGGATACGCAGTATTTT
TRBV5-8,TRBJ2-1,few,.,CASSLANGGSNNEQFF,TGTGCCAGCAGCTTGGCCAATGGGGGGTCGAACAATGAGCAGTTCTTC
TRBV6-6,TRBJ1-5,.,.,CAGSEVQPQHF,TGTGCCGGCAGTGAGGTACAGCCCCAGCATTTT
TRBV7-9,TRBJ1-6,.,TRBD1,CASRPTGADSPLHF,TGTGCCAGCAGACCGACAGGGGCCGATTCACCCCTCCACTTT
TRBV5-1,TRBJ2-1,.,TRBD1,CASSWGQGGALGQFF,TGCGCCAGCAGCTGGGGACAGGGTGGCGCCCTGGGGCAGTTCTTC
TRBV15,TRBJ2-1,.,TRBD2,CATSSISGRLNEQFF,TGTGCCACCAGCAGCATTAGCGGGAGATTGAATGAGCAGTTCTTC
TRBV6-6,TRBJ1-1,.,.,CASSYIDMNTEAFF,TGTGCCAGCAGTTACATAGACATGAACACTGAAGCTTTCTTT
TRBV2,TRBJ1-2,.,TRBD1,CASSIQGAYGYTF,TGTGCCAGCAGTATCCAGGGGGCCTATGGCTACACCTTC
TRBV2,TRBJ1-1,.,.,CASTLTGLNTEAFF,TGTGCCAGCACCCTGACAGGTCTAAACACTGAAGCTTTCTTT
TRBV9,TRBJ1-2,medium-sized,TRBD1,CASSVESVDRGGYGYTF,TGTGCCAGCAGCGTAGAGTCGGTTGACAGGGGAGGCTATGGCTACACCTTC
TRBV5-1,TRBJ1-6,.,.,CASSLGTDSPLHF,TGCGCCAGCAGCTTGGGGACAGATTCACCCCTCCACTTT
TRBV15,TRBJ2-3,.,TRBD2,CATSRGTGGPEDTQYF,TGTGCCACCAGCAGAGGGACGGGAGGGCCAGAAGATACGCAGTATTTT
TRBV30,TRBJ2-5,once,.,CAWRGWEAGETQYF,TGTGCCTGGAGAGGGTGGGAGGCGGGGGAGACCCAGTACTTC
TRBV6-6,TRBJ1-3,.,TRBD1,CASRRQGHTIYF,TGTGCCAGCAGGAGACAGGGCCACACCATATATTTT
TRBV11-2,TRBJ1-3,.,.,CASSLRDTSSGNTIYF,TGTGCCAGCAGCTTAAGGGACACCTCCTCTGGAAACACCATATATTTT
TRBV6-5,TRBJ1-2,.,.,CASSYSQGAHYGYTF,TGTGCCAGCAGTTACTCGCAGGGTGCGCATTATGGCTACACCTTC
TRBV28,TRBJ2-1,once,.,CASTIPGVDEQFF,TGTGCCAGCACCATCCCGGGGGTCGATGAGCAGTTCTTC
TRBV2,TRBJ1-2,once,.,CASRDPGAGYGYTF,TGTGCCAGCCGTGACCCAGGGGCTGGCTATGGCTACACCTTC
TRBV10-3,TRBJ2-5,.,TRBD2,CAISAPGLAGMETQYF,TGTGCCATCAGTGCCCCGGGACTAGCGGGGATGGAGACCCAGTACTTC
TRBV5-1,TRBJ1-2,.,TRBD1,CASSRGQGAQGGYTF,TGCGCCAGCAGCCGGGGACAGGGGGCGCAGGGTGGCTACACCTTC
TRBV5-1,TRBJ2-5,.,TRBD1,CASSLPRTGGPNGGETQYF,TGCGCCAGCAGCCTCCCACGGACAGGGGGACCCAATGGAGGAGAGACCCAGTACTTC
TRBV6-5,TRBJ2-1,once,TRBD2,CASSSGGAQYNEQFF,TGTGCCAGCAGTTCCGGGGGGGCCCAATACAATGAGCAGTTCTTC
TRBV15,TRBJ1-5,many,.,CATSRDQQPQHF,TGTGCCACCAGCAGAGATCAACAGCCCCAGCATTTT
TRBV10-2,TRBJ2-2,few,.,CASSEQASGELFF,TGCGCCAGCAGTGAACAGGCGTCCGGGGAGCTGTTTTTT
TRBV6-5,TRBJ1-5,.,TRBD1,CASSLDRGGNQPQHF,TGTGCCAGCAGTCTGGACAGGGGAGGCAATCAGCCCCAGCATTTT
TRBV4-2,TRBJ2-1,.,TRBD1,CASSGTRGPYNEQFF,TGTGCCAGCAGCGGAACTAGGGGGCCCTACAATGAGCAGTTCTTC
TRBV5-6,TRBJ1-1,once,.,CASSLQFEVTEAFF,TGTGCCAGCAGCTTGCAGTTTGAGGTCACTGAAGCTTTCTTT
TRBV7-8,TRBJ2-3,few,.,CASSLDLIDTQYF,TGTGCCAGCAGCTTAGATCTAATAGATACGCAGTATTTT
TRBV4-2,TRBJ2-1,many,.,CASSQDRDFSYNEQFF,TGTGCCAGCAGCCAAGATCGGGATTTCTCCTACAATGAGCAGTTCTTC
TRBV27,TRBJ1-1,few,.,CASSSLRQTLNTEAFF,TGTGCCAGCAGTTCTCTCAGACAGACCTTGAACACTGAAGCTTTCTTT
TRBV12-5,TRBJ2-5,.,.,CASGLVGSGYQETQYF,TGTGCTAGTGGTTTGGTAGGATCAGGGTACCAAGAGACCCAGTACTTC
TRBV4-1,TRBJ2-1,few,TRBD2,CASSQLAGVRDEQFF,TGCGCCAGCAGCCAACTAGCGGGAGTCCGCGATGAGCAGTTCTTC
TRBV6-1,TRBJ1-4,.,.,CASSGQGSNEKLFF,TGTGCCAGCAGTGGGCAGGGGTCTAACGAAAAACTGTTTTTT
TRBV5-4,TRBJ2-5,.,TRBD1,CASNLRGETQYF,TGTGCCAGTAACCTCAGGGGGGAGACCCAGTACTTC
TRBV6-1,TRBJ2-1,few,.,CASKPGAHEQFF,TGTGCCAGCAAACCAGGGGCCCATGAGCAGTTCTTC